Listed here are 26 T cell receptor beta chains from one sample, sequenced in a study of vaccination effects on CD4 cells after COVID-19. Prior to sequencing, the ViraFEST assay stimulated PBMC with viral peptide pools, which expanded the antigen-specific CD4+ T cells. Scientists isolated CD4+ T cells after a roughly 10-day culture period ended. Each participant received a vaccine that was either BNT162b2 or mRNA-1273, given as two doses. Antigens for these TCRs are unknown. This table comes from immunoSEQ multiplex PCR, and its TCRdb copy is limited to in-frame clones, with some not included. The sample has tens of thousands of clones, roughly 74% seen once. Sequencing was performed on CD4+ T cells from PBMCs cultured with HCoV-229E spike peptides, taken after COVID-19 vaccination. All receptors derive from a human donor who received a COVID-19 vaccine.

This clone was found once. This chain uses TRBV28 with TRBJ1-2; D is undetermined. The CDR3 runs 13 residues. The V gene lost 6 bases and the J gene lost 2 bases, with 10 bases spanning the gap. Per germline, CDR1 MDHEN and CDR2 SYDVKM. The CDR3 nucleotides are TGTGCCAGCAGGGTCAACTTGAACTATGGCTACACCTTC. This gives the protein CASRVNLNYGYTF.

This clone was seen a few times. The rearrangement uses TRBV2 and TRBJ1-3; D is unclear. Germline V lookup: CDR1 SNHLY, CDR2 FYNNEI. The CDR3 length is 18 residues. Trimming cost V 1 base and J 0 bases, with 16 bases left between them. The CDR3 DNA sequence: TGTGCCAGCAGTGAAGGTCTAGGGAGGTCATACTCTGGAAACACCATATATTTT. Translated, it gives CASSEGLGRSYSGNTIYF.

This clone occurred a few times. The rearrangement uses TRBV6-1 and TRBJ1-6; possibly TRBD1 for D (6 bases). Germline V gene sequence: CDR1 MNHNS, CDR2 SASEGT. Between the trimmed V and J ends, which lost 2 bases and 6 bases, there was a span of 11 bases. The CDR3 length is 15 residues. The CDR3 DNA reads TGTGCCAGCAGTGAATCCGACAGGTTTAATTCACCCCTCCACTTT. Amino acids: CASSESDRFNSPLHF.

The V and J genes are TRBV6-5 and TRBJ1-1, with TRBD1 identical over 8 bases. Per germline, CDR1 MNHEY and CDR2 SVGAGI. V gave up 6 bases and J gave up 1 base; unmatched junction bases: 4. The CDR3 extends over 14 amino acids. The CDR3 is CASRQGAGNTEAFF. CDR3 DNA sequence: TGTGCCAGCAGGCAGGGGGCTGGGAACACTGAAGCTTTCTTT.

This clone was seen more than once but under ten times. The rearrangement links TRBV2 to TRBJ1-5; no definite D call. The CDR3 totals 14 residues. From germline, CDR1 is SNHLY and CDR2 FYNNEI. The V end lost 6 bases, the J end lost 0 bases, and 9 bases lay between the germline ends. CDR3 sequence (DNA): TGTGCCAGCAGCCTACAAAGTAGCAATCAGCCCCAGCATTTT. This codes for CASSLQSSNQPQHF. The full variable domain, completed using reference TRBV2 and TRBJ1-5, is EPEVTQTPSHQVTQMGQEVILRCVPISNHLYFYWYRQILGQKVEFLVSFYNNEISEKSEIFDDQFSVERPDGSNFTLKIRSTKLEDSAMYFCASSLQSSNQPQHFGDGTRLSIL.

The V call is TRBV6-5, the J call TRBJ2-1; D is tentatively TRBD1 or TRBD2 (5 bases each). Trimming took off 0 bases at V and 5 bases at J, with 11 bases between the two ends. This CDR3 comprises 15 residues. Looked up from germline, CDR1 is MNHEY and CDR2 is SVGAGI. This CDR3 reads CASSYSGDDDNEQFF. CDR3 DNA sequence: TGTGCCAGCAGTTACTCCGGGGACGACGACAATGAGCAGTTCTTC.

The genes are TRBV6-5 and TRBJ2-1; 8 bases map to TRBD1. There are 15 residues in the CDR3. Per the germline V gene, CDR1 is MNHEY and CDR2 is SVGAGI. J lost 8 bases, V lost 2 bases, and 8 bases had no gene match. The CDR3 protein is CASSYPRTGLDEQFF. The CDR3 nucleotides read TGTGCCAGCAGTTACCCGAGGACAGGGTTGGATGAGCAGTTCTTC.

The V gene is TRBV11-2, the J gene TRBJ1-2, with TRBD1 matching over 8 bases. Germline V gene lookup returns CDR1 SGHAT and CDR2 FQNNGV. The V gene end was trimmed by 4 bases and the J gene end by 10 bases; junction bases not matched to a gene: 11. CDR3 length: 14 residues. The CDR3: CASSSTGVPHDYTF. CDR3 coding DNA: TGTGCCAGCAGCTCGACAGGGGTGCCCCATGACTACACCTTC.

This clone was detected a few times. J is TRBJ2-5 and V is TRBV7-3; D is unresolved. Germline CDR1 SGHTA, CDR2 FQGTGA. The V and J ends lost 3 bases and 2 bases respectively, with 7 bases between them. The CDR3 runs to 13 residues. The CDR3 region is CASSLVVQETQYF. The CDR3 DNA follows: TGTGCCAGCAGCTTGGTGGTGCAAGAGACCCAGTACTTC.

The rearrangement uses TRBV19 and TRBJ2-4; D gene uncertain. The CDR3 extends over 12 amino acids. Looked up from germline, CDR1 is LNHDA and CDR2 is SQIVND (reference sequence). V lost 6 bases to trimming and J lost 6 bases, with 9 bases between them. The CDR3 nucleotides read TGTGCCAGTAGCATCGACGGAAACATTCAGTACTTC. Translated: CASSIDGNIQYF. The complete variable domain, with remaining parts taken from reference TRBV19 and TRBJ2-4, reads DGGITQSPKYLFRKEGQNVTLSCEQNLNHDAMYWYRQDPGQGLRLIYYSQIVNDFQKGDIAEGYSVSREKKESFPLTVTSAQKNPTAFYLCASSIDGNIQYFGAGTRLSVL.

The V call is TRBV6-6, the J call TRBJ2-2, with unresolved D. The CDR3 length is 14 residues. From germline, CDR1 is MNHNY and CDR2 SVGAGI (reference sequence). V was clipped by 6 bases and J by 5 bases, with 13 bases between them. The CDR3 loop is CASRLVVGTGELFF. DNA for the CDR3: TGTGCCAGCAGACTTGTCGTAGGGACCGGGGAGCTGTTTTTT.

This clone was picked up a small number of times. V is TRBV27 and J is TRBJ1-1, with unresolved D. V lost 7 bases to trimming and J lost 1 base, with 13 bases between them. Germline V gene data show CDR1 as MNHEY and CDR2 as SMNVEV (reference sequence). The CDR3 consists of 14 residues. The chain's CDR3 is CASTPDSTNTEAFF. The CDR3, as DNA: TGTGCCAGCACCCCTGATAGTACGAACACTGAAGCTTTCTTT.

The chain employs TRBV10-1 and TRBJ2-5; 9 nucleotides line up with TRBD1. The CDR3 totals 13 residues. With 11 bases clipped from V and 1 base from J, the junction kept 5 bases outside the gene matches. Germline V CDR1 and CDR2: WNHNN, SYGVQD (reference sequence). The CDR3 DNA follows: TGCGCCGTGATGGACAGGGGCCAAGAGACCCAGTACTTC. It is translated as CAVMDRGQETQYF.

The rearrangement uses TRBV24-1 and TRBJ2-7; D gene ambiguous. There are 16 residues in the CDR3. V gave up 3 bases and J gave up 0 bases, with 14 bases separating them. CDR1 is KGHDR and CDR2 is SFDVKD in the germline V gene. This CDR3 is CATSDLTFSSSYEQYV. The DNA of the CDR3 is TGTGCCACCAGTGATCTGACCTTTTCAAGCTCCTACGAGCAGTACGTC.

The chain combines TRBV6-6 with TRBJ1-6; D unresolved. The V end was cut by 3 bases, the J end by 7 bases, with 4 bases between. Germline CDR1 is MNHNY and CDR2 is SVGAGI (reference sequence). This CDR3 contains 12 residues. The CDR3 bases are TGTGCCAGCAGTTATTCGAATTCACCCCTCCACTTT. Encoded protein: CASSYSNSPLHF.

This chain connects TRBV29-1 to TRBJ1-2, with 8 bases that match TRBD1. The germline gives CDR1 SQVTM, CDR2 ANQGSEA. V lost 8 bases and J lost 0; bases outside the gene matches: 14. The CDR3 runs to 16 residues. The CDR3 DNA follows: TGCAGCTCGCGAGGGACAGGCTCCAATTCTAACTATGGCTACACCTTC. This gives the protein CSSRGTGSNSNYGYTF.

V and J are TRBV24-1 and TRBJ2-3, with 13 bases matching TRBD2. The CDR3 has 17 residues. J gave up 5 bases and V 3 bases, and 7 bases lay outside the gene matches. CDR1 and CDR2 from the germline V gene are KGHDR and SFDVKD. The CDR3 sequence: CATSDRLAGGFGDTQYF. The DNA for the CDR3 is TGTGCCACCAGTGATCGACTAGCGGGGGGCTTCGGAGATACGCAGTATTTT.

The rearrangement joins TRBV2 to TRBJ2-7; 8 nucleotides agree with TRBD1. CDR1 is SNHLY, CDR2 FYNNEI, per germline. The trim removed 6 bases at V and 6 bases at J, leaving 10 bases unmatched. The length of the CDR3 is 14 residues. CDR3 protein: CASSPRTGSIEQYV. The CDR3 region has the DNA TGTGCCAGCAGCCCGAGGACAGGGAGTATCGAGCAGTACGTC.

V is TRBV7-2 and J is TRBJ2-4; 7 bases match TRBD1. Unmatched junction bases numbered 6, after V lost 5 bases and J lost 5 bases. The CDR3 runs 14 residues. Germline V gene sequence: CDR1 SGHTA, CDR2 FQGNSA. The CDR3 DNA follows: TGTGCCAGCAGCGCAAAAACAGGGGAAAACATTCAGTACTTC. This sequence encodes CASSAKTGENIQYF.

As DNA, the CDR3 is TGTGCCAGCAGTCGGACTAGGGGGCAAGAGACCCAGTACTTC. Translated, it gives CASSRTRGQETQYF. The chain joins TRBV6-5 to TRBJ2-5; D possibly corresponds to TRBD2 (7 bases). CDR3 length: 14 amino acids. The V and J ends lost 5 bases and 2 bases respectively, with 12 bases between them. The germline V gene has CDR1 MNHEY and CDR2 SVGAGI.

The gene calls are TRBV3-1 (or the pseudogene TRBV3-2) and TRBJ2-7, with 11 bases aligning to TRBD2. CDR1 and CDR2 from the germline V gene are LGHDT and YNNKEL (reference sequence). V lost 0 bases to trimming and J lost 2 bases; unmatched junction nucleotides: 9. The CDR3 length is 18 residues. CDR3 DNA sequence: TGTGCCAGCAGCCAAGAATATTCCGGGACTAGCGGAGCCTACGAGCAGTACGTC. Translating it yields CASSQEYSGTSGAYEQYV.

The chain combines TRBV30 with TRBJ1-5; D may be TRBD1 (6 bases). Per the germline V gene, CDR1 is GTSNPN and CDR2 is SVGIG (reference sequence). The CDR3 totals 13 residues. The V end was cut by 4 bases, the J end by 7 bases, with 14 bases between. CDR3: CAWTPGVNQPQHF. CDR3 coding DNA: TGTGCCTGGACCCCAGGGGTAAACCAGCCCCAGCATTTT.

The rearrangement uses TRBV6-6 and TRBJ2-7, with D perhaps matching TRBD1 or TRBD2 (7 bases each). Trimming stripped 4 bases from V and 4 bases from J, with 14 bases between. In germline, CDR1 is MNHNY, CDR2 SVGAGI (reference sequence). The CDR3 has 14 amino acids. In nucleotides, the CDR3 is TGTGCCAGCAGTTTGACCAGGGGGGGGTACGAGCAGTACGTC. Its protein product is CASSLTRGGYEQYV.

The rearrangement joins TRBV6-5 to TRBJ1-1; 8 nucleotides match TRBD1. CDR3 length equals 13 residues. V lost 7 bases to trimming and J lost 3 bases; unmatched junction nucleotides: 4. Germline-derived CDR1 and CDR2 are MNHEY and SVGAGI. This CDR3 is CASTTTGDTEAFF. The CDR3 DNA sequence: TGTGCCAGCACTACGACAGGGGACACTGAAGCTTTCTTT.

CDR3 loop: CATTSGDTDTQYF. The CDR3 bases are TGTGCCACCACTAGCGGGGACACAGATACGCAGTATTTT. The chain joins TRBV19 to TRBJ2-3, with 10 bases aligning to TRBD2. This CDR3 has 13 residues. Germline-derived CDR1 and CDR2 are LNHDA and SQIVND (reference sequence). The trim removed 10 bases at V and 2 bases at J, leaving 3 bases unmatched.

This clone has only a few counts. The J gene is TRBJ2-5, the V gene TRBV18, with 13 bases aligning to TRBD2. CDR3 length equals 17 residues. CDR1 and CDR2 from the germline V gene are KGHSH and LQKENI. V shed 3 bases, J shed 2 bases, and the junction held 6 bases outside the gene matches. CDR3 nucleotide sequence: TGTGCCAGCTCACCCGGACTAGCGGGGGTAGGGCAAGAGACCCAGTACTTC. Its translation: CASSPGLAGVGQETQYF.